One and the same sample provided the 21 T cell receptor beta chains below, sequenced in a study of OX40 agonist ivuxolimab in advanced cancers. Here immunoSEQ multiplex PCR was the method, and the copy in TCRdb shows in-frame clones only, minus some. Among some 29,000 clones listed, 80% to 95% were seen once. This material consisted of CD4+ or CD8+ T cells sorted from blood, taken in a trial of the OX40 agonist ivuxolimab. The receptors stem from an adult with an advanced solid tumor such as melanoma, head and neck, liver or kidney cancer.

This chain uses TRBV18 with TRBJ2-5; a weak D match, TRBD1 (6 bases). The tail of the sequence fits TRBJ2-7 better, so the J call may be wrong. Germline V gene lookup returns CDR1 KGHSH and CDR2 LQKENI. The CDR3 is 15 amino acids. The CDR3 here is CASSPPTGWAYEQYF. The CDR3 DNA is TGTGCCAGCTCACCACCGACAGGATGGGCCTACGAGCAGTACTTC.

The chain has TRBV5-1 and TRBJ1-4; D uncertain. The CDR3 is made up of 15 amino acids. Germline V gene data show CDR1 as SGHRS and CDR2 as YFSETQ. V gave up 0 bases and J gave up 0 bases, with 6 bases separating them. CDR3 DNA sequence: TGCGCCAGCAGCTTGGGAACGGCAACTAATGAAAAACTGTTTTTT. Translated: CASSLGTATNEKLFF.

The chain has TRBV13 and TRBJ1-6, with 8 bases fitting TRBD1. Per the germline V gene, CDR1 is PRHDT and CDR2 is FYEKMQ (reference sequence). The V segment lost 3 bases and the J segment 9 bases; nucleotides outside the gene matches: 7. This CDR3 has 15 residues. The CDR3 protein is CASSFSAGGGSPLHF. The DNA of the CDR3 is TGTGCCAGCAGCTTTTCTGCAGGGGGCGGTTCACCCCTCCACTTT.

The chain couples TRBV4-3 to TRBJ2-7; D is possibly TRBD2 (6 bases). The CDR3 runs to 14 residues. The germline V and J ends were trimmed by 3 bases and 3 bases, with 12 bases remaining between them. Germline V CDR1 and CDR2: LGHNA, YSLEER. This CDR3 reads CASSQTEGYYEQYF. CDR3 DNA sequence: TGCGCCAGCAGCCAGACGGAGGGTTACTACGAGCAGTACTTC.

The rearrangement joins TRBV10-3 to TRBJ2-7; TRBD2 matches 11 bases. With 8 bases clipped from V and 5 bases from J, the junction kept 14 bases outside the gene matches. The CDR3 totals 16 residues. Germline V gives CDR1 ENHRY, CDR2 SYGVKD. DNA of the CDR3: TGTGCCATCGGCGGCCTTCAAGCTAGCGGGAGGAACGAGCAGTACTTC. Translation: CAIGGLQASGRNEQYF.

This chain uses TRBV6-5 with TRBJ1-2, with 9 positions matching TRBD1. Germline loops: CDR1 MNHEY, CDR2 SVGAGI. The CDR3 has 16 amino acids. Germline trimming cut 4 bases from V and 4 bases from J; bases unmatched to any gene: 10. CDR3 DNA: TGTGCCAGCAGTTCCAGGACAGGGGTAGTTCTCTATGGCTACACCTTC. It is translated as CASSSRTGVVLYGYTF.

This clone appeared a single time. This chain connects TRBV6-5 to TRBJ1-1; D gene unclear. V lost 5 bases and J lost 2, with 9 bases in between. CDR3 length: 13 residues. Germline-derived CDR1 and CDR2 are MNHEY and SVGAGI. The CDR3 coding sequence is TGTGCCAGCAGTAAAGTGGGTAACACTGAAGCTTTCTTT. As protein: CASSKVGNTEAFF.

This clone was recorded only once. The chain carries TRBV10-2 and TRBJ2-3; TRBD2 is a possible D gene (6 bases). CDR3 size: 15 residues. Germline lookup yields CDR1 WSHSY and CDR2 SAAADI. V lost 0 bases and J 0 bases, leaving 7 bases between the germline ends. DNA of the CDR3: TGCGCCAGCAGTGAGTCGGCGGGGAGCACAGATACGCAGTATTTT. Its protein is CASSESAGSTDTQYF.

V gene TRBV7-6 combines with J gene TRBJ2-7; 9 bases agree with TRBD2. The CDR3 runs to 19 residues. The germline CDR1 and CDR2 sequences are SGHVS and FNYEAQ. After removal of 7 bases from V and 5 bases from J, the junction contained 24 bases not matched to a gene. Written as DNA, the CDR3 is TGTGCCAGCATCACTAGGTCCGTCCGAGGCGGGGGGGCCGCCGACGAGCAGTACTTC. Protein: CASITRSVRGGGAADEQYF.

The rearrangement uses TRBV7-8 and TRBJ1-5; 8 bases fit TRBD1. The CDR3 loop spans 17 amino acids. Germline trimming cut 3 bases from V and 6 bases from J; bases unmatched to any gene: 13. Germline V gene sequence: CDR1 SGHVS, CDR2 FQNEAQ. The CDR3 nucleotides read TGTGCCAGCAGCTTGGGATACCAGGGGGCGCGTCCTCAGCCCCAGCATTTT. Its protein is CASSLGYQGARPQPQHF. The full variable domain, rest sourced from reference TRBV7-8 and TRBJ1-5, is GAGVSQSPRYKVAKRGQDVALRCDPISGHVSLFWYQQALGQGPEFLTYFQNEAQLDKSGLPSDRFFAERPEGSVSTLKIQRTQQEDSAVYLCASSLGYQGARPQPQHFGDGTRLSIL.

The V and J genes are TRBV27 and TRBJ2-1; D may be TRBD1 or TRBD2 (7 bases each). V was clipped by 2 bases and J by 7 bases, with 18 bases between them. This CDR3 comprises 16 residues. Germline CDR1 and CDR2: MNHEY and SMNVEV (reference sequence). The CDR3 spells CASSLAGLVRGNEQFF. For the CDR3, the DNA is TGTGCCAGCAGTTTAGCCGGACTAGTCAGGGGGAATGAGCAGTTCTTC.

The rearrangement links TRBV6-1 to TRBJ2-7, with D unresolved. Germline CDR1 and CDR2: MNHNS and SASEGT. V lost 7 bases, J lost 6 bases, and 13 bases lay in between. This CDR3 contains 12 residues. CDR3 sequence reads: CASTRELGEQYF. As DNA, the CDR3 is TGTGCCAGCACCCGAGAGCTTGGCGAGCAGTACTTC.

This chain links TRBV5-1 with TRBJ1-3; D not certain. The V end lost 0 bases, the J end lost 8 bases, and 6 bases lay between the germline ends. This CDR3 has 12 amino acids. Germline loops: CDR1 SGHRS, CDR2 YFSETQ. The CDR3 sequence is CASSLEGYTIYF. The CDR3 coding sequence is TGCGCCAGCAGCTTGGAGGGTTACACCATATATTTT.

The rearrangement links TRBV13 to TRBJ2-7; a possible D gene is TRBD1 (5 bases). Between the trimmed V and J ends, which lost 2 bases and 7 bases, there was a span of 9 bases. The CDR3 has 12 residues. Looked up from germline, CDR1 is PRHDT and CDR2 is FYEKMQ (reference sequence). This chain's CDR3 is CASSLIGVEQYF. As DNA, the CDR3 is TGTGCCAGCAGCTTAATAGGGGTTGAGCAGTACTTC.

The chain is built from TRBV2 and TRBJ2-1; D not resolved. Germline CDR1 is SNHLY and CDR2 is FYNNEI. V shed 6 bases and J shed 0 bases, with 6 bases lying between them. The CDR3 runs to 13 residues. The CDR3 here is CASSELSYNEQFF. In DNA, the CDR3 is TGTGCCAGCAGCGAACTCTCCTACAATGAGCAGTTCTTC.

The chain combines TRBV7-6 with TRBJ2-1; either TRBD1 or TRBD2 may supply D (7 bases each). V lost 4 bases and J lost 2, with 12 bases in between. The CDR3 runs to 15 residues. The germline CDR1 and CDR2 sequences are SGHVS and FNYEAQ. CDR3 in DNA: TGTGCCAGCAGCTCAGGGGGGGGGACCTACAATGAGCAGTTCTTC. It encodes CASSSGGGTYNEQFF.

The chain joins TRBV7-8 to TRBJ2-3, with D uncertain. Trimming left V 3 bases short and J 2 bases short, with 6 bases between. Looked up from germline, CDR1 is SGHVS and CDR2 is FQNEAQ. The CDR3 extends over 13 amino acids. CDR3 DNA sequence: TGTGCCAGCAGCTTTGATAACACAGATACGCAGTATTTT. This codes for CASSFDNTDTQYF.

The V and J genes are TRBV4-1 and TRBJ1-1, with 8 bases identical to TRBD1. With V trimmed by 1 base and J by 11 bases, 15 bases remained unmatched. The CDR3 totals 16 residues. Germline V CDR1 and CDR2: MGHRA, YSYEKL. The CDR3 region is CASSQGARTGQGGAFF. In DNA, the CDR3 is TGCGCCAGCAGCCAAGGTGCCAGGACAGGGCAGGGGGGGGCTTTCTTT.

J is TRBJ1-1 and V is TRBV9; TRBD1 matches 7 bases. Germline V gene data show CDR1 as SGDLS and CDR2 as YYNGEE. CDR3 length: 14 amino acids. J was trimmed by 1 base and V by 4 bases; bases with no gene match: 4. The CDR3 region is CASSPWDRNTEAFF. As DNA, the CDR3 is TGTGCCAGCAGCCCCTGGGACAGGAACACTGAAGCTTTCTTT.

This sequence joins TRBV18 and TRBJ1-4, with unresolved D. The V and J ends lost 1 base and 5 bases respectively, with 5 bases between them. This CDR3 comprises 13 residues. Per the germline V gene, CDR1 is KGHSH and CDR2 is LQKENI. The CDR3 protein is CASSPRRNEKLFF. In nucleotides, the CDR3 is TGTGCCAGCTCACCACGGCGGAATGAAAAACTGTTTTTT.

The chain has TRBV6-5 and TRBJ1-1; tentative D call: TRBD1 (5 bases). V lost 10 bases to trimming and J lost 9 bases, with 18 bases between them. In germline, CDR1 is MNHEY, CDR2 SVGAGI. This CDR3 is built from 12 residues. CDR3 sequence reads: CATNQGSKKAFF. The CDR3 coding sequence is TGTGCCACCAACCAGGGAAGTAAGAAAGCTTTCTTT.